This TCR beta chain originates from a study of T cells after yellow fever vaccination. At the level of the study: The SMART-Seq v4 Ultra Low Input method served to prepare the low-cell-number fractions. Notes on the study in general: By day 5 rather than day 15, the secondary response had peaked, though it was weaker.

MiXCR, applied by TCRdb to the 5' RACE reads, yields one record per CDR3 protein. The table has about 310,000 distinct CDR3 sequences, around 4% seen once. Only a few counts were recorded for this clonotype. No antigen is known for it. The CDR3 has 14 amino acids. The V end was cut by 6 bases, the J end by 4 bases, with 13 bases between. This specimen consisted of PBMCs, obtained on the day of the yellow fever booster vaccination. This clonotype was obtained from a man aged 18-30 years who received the YFV17D yellow fever vaccine. The chain employs TRBV12-3 or TRBV12-4 and TRBJ1-5, with D tentatively TRBD1 (6 bases). The CDR3 sequence is CASRSTGSNQPQHF. CDR3 nucleotides: TGTGCCAGCAGATCCACAGGGTCTAATCAGCCCCAGCATTTT.